This entry lists 25 T cell receptor beta chains sequenced from one sample in a study of human T cells and chemical hapten exposure. TCRdb independently ran MiXCR on the RACE reads; one entry per CDR3 protein. The sample holds approximately 89,000 distinct CDR3 sequences, about 9.4% seen once. As for time point: patch test 2, 6 weeks after DPC sensitization. The treatment: therapeutic diphenylcyclopropenone sensitization with weekly scalp DPC. This material consisted of whole blood, taken in connection with sensitization to the hapten diphenylcyclopropenone (DPC). The source of these receptors is a woman in her 30s with alopecia areata. Some clones in this sample may be carry-over from other donors' samples.

This clonotype was picked up many times. The rearrangement uses TRBV29-1 and TRBJ2-1; D tentatively reads TRBD1 or TRBD2 (5 bases each). The CDR3 has 13 residues. Germline lookup yields CDR1 SQVTM and CDR2 ANQGSEA. Trimming stripped 7 bases from V and 9 bases from J, with 19 bases between. The CDR3 sequence: CSAERLVGGEQFF. The CDR3 DNA reads TGCAGCGCCGAAAGGCTAGTTGGGGGTGAGCAGTTCTTC.

This clonotype was observed many times. V and J are TRBV19 and TRBJ2-2; no reliable D call. Looked up from germline, CDR1 is LNHDA and CDR2 is SQIVND (reference sequence). The CDR3 sequence is 13 residues long. Trimming took off 5 bases at V and 6 bases at J, with 10 bases between the two ends. CDR3 bases: TGTGCCAGTAGTCCCCTGGGCTCCGGGGAGCTGTTTTTT. It is translated as CASSPLGSGELFF.

The table lists this clonotype with many counts. The chain links TRBV7-2 to TRBJ1-5; 8 bases map to TRBD1. Germline CDR1 is SGHTA and CDR2 is FQGNSA. J lost 7 bases, V lost 3 bases, and 8 bases had no gene match. The CDR3 spans 15 residues. The CDR3: CASSLGQAGDQPQHF. The CDR3 DNA follows: TGTGCCAGCAGCTTGGGACAGGCGGGGGACCAGCCCCAGCATTTT.

The CDR3 sequence: CATRGPPYNSPLHF. The CDR3 DNA is TGTGCCACCAGGGGGCCCCCCTATAATTCACCCCTCCACTTT. The chain uses TRBV7-9 and TRBJ1-6, with TRBD1 identical over 8 bases. V was pared by 10 bases and J by 2 bases, with 4 bases of the junction left unmatched. Germline V gene lookup returns CDR1 SEHNR and CDR2 FQNEAQ (reference sequence). This CDR3 spans 14 amino acids.

The chain recombines TRBV28 with TRBJ2-5; D is undetermined. The V end lost 6 bases, the J end lost 6 bases, and 8 bases lay between the germline ends. In germline, CDR1 is MDHEN, CDR2 SYDVKM. This CDR3 is 11 amino acids long. The CDR3 protein is CASSSHQTQYF. The DNA of the CDR3 is TGTGCCAGCAGCTCCCATCAGACCCAGTACTTC.

The sample holds many counts of this clonotype. This rearrangement joins TRBV29-1 to TRBJ2-1; no reliable D call. Per germline, CDR1 SQVTM and CDR2 ANQGSEA. The V and J ends lost 0 bases and 1 base respectively, with 7 bases between them. The CDR3 runs 14 residues. The DNA for the CDR3 is TGCAGCGTTGAAGAAAGGGCATCCTACAATGAGCAGTTCTTC. Its protein product is CSVEERASYNEQFF.

This clonotype was detected many times. The rearrangement uses TRBV5-5 and TRBJ1-6; D is uncertain. Trimming removed 3 bases at V and 8 bases at J, with 12 bases between. This CDR3 spans 14 amino acids. Germline lookup yields CDR1 SGHKS and CDR2 YYEKEE (reference sequence). The CDR3 loop is CASSSARLDSPLHF. CDR3 bases: TGTGCCAGCAGCTCGGCACGGCTGGATTCACCCCTCCACTTT.

This clonotype was counted a few times. The genes are TRBV9 and TRBJ2-3; D is uncertain. The CDR3 runs to 14 residues. Between the trimmed V and J ends, which lost 0 bases and 2 bases, there was a span of 7 bases. CDR1 is SGDLS, CDR2 YYNGEE, per germline. CDR3 loop: CASSVVPLTDTQYF. The CDR3 region has the DNA TGTGCCAGCAGCGTAGTCCCTCTCACAGATACGCAGTATTTT.

The gene calls are TRBV2 and TRBJ1-1; D perhaps matches TRBD1 (5 bases). The V gene lost 11 bases and the J gene lost 0 bases, with 16 bases spanning the gap. This CDR3 has 14 amino acids. Germline CDR1 reads SNHLY; CDR2 reads FYNNEI. CDR3 sequence: CAGTREGMNTEAFF. The CDR3 region has the DNA TGTGCCGGGACCCGAGAGGGGATGAACACTGAAGCTTTCTTT.

The table lists this clonotype with many counts. The J gene is TRBJ2-3, the V gene TRBV29-1, with 9 bases matching TRBD1. The CDR3 consists of 14 residues. Germline CDR1 and CDR2: SQVTM and ANQGSEA. Trimming cost V 8 bases and J 1 base; bases outside gene matches: 7. This CDR3 is CSSWGDRGTDTQYF. In nucleotides, the CDR3 is TGCAGCTCCTGGGGGGACAGGGGCACAGATACGCAGTATTTT.

This clonotype has a count of ten or more. This sequence joins TRBV7-8 and TRBJ2-6; no clear D gene. V shed 5 bases and J shed 2 bases, with 16 bases lying between them. Germline CDR1 reads SGHVS; CDR2 reads FQNEAQ. The CDR3 has 17 residues. CDR3 loop: CASSLRDWRPGANVLTF. The CDR3 DNA sequence: TGTGCCAGCAGCCTAAGGGATTGGCGCCCTGGGGCCAACGTCCTGACTTTC.

This clonotype was found a few times. V and J are TRBV20-1 and TRBJ1-6; D unresolved. The V end was cut by 0 bases, the J end by 6 bases, with 27 bases between. Germline assignment: CDR1 DFQATT and CDR2 SNEGSKA (reference sequence). CDR3 length equals 20 residues. In DNA form, the CDR3 reads TGCAGTGCTAGAGAGTCGGCCGGCAGTTGGTTTACTAGGGTTAATTCACCCCTCCACTTT. It specifies CSARESAGSWFTRVNSPLHF.

This clonotype showed up many times. This chain joins TRBV6-2 or TRBV6-3 and TRBJ2-3, with no clear D. The germline V and J ends were trimmed by 2 bases and 1 base, with 22 bases remaining between them. CDR3 length equals 19 residues. In germline, CDR1 is MNHEY, CDR2 SVGEGT. The CDR3 protein is CASSYTRLDSPWGTDTQYF. The CDR3 DNA follows: TGTGCCAGCAGTTACACCCGGCTTGATAGCCCGTGGGGCACAGATACGCAGTATTTT.

This clonotype was counted many times. The chain carries TRBV10-3 and TRBJ2-7; TRBD1 matches 7 bases. V dropped 8 bases and J dropped 4; count of bases not matched to a gene: 14. This CDR3 is 15 amino acids long. Per germline, CDR1 ENHRY and CDR2 SYGVKD. CDR3 sequence: CAIARTTGPTYEQYF. CDR3 DNA sequence: TGTGCCATCGCGAGAACGACAGGGCCCACATACGAGCAGTACTTC.

This clonotype was observed a handful of times. This chain uses TRBV15 with TRBJ1-1, with D unclear. Between the trimmed V and J ends, which lost 0 bases and 7 bases, there was a span of 6 bases. Germline CDR1 reads LNHNV; CDR2 reads YYDKDF (reference sequence). The CDR3 runs 12 residues. This chain's CDR3 is CATSRDAVEAFF. The CDR3 DNA is TGTGCCACCAGCAGAGATGCGGTTGAAGCTTTCTTT. Using reference TRBV15 and TRBJ1-1 for the parts outside the CDR3, the full variable domain is DAMVIQNPRYQVTQFGKPVTLSCSQTLNHNVMYWYQQKSSQAPKLLFHYYDKDFNNEADTPDNFQSRRPNTSFCFLDIRSPGLGDTAMYLCATSRDAVEAFFGQGTRLTVV.

This clonotype showed up just a few times. This sequence joins TRBV19 and TRBJ2-3; D remains ambiguous. The CDR3 length is 12 residues. Germline V CDR1 and CDR2: LNHDA, SQIVND (reference sequence). The V and J ends lost 5 bases and 4 bases respectively, with 7 bases between them. The CDR3 coding sequence is TGTGCCAGTAGTGAGAGCCCAGATACGCAGTATTTT. Translated, it gives CASSESPDTQYF.

This clonotype occurred many times. This chain joins TRBV3-1 and TRBJ1-2; TRBD1 might be the D (6 bases). The germline V gene has CDR1 LGHDT and CDR2 YNNKEL (reference sequence). The CDR3 contains 14 residues. The germline V and J ends were trimmed by 5 bases and 8 bases, with 18 bases remaining between them. CDR3 sequence (DNA): TGTGCCAGCAGCAACAGGGAGGCCGGCCGAGGCTACACCTTC. Its translation is CASSNREAGRGYTF. Full variable domain (rest looked up from reference TRBV3-1 and TRBJ1-2): DTAVSQTPKYLVTQMGNDKSIKCEQNLGHDTMYWYKQDSKKFLKIMFSYNNKELIINETVPNRFSPKSPDKAHLNLHINSLELGDSAVYFCASSNREAGRGYTFGSGTRLTVV.

J is TRBJ2-3 and V is TRBV7-8; 7 bases are a match to TRBD2. V dropped 0 bases and J dropped 0; count of bases not matched to a gene: 3. From germline, CDR1 is SGHVS and CDR2 FQNEAQ. This CDR3 region has 16 residues. The DNA for the CDR3 is TGTGCCAGCAGCTTAGCGGCGGGAGCCAGCACAGATACGCAGTATTTT. Translated, it gives CASSLAAGASTDTQYF.

This clonotype was picked up many times. This chain links TRBV20-1 with TRBJ1-5; TRBD1 aligns across 8 bases. The germline gives CDR1 DFQATT, CDR2 SNEGSKA (reference sequence). CDR3 length: 16 amino acids. J gave up 4 bases and V 1 base, and 9 bases lay outside the gene matches. The CDR3 sequence: CSARAPGTGTNQPQHF. CDR3 sequence (DNA): TGCAGTGCTAGAGCCCCCGGGACAGGAACAAATCAGCCCCAGCATTTT.

At least ten counts were recorded for this clonotype. V gene TRBV6-1 combines with J gene TRBJ1-1; 10 positions match TRBD1. Germline trimming cut 9 bases from V and 1 base from J; bases unmatched to any gene: 2. Per germline, CDR1 MNHNS and CDR2 SASEGT. This CDR3 contains 13 residues. In nucleotides, the CDR3 is TGTGCCAGTAGGGACAGGGGGAACACTGAAGCTTTCTTT. It translates to CASRDRGNTEAFF.

The table lists this clonotype with a few counts. This rearrangement joins TRBV28 to TRBJ1-1; D call uncertain. Germline V gene lookup returns CDR1 MDHEN and CDR2 SYDVKM. V lost 3 bases, J lost 3 bases, and 8 bases lay in between. The CDR3 sequence is 13 residues long. CDR3 nucleotide sequence: TGTGCCAGCAGTTTGAAGAGGGACACTGAAGCTTTCTTT. Its protein is CASSLKRDTEAFF.

The V and J genes are TRBV29-1 and TRBJ1-1, with D possibly TRBD1 on 5 matching bases. Germline V lookup: CDR1 SQVTM, CDR2 ANQGSEA. The CDR3 consists of 14 residues. Trimming removed 3 bases from V and 4 bases from J, with 15 bases in between. CDR3 sequence: CSVDLSGTGTEAFF. CDR3 in DNA: TGCAGCGTTGACTTGTCGGGGACGGGCACTGAAGCTTTCTTT. Full variable domain (outside the CDR3, taken from reference TRBV29-1 and TRBJ1-1): SAVISQKPSRDICQRGTSLTIQCQVDSQVTMMFWYRQQPGQSLTLIATANQGSEATYESGFVIDKFPISRPNLTFSTLTVSNMSPEDSSIYLCSVDLSGTGTEAFFGQGTRLTVV.

This clonotype was seen ten or more times. V gene TRBV30 combines with J gene TRBJ2-3; D is undetermined. The CDR3 has 13 residues. The V end lost 0 bases, the J end lost 6 bases, and 10 bases lay between the germline ends. CDR1 is GTSNPN and CDR2 is SVGIG in the germline V gene (reference sequence). The CDR3 nucleotides read TGTGCCTGGAGTGTCCCCCCGGTCGATACGCAGTATTTT. Protein: CAWSVPPVDTQYF. Supplemented by reference TRBV30 and TRBJ2-3, the full variable domain reads SQTIHQWPATLVQPVGSPLSLECTVEGTSNPNLYWYRQAAGRGLQLLFYSVGIGQISSEVPQNLSASRPQDRQFILSSKKLLLSDSGFYLCAWSVPPVDTQYFGPGTRLTVL.

In its sample, this clonotype was seen many times. The rearrangement uses TRBV10-2 and TRBJ2-5; D ambiguous. V was pared by 7 bases and J by 1 base, with 10 bases between. The CDR3 length is 13 residues. Germline V gene sequence: CDR1 WSHSY, CDR2 SAAADI. The CDR3 sequence: CASTTTIQETQYF. Written as DNA, the CDR3 is TGCGCCAGCACCACAACGATCCAAGAGACCCAGTACTTC.

The sample holds many counts of this clonotype. V is TRBV9 and J is TRBJ2-5, with D unresolved. The CDR3 covers 13 residues. V lost 0 bases to trimming and J lost 2 bases, with 5 bases between them. Germline lookup yields CDR1 SGDLS and CDR2 YYNGEE. The CDR3 region has the DNA TGTGCCAGCAGCGTAGCGCTGCAAGAGACCCAGTACTTC. Protein product: CASSVALQETQYF.